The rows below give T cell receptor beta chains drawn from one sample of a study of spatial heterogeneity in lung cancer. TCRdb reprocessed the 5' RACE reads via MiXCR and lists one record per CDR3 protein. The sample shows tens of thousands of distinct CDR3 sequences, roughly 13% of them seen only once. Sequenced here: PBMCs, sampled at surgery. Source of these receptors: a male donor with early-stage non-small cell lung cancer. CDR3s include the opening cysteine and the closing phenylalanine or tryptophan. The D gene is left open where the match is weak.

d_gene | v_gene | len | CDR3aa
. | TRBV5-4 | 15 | CASSLATTRGTEAFF
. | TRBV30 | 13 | CAWRLERTDTQYF
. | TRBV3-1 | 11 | CATGAAEEQYF
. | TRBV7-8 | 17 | CASSPNWGAGADNEQFF
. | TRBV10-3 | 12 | CAISPLADTQYF
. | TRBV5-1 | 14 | CASSLQGTQETQYF
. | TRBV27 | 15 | CASSLVADAYNEQFF
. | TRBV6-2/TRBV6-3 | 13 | CASSLGTLGEAFF
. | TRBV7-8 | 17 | CASSLGEGERSGNTIYF
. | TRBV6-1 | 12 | CASGGFNSPLHF
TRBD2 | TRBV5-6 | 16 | CASSPDSGRAVYEQYF